The clone carrying this T cell receptor beta chain was observed at least ten times. The antigen is undetermined. The CDR3 totals 14 residues. V gave up 8 bases and J gave up 3 bases, with 16 bases separating them. From germline, CDR1 is ENHRY and CDR2 SYGVKD. Unique molecular identifiers (one per individual cDNA molecule) were attached. TCRdb recomputed calls from the 5' RACE reads with MiXCR, one row per CDR3 protein. In the table there are about 27,000 distinct CDR3 sequences, 5% to 7% of which are singletons. This sample was taken from a study of early T cells in non-severe SARS-CoV-2 infection. Study context: Bulk RNA from unsorted whole blood was sequenced; chains were unpaired. Study observations and caveats: Anti-spike CD8 responses were favored in VDJdb matching, and private and CD4 specificities were missed.

The sample consisted of whole blood. This receptor was obtained from an adult who was a healthcare worker with PCR-confirmed SARS-CoV-2 infection or an uninfected control (not recorded which). The J gene is TRBJ2-5, the V gene TRBV10-3; the D gene is possibly TRBD2 (6 bases). CDR3 region: CAIFNRGGEETQYF. DNA for the CDR3: TGTGCCATCTTTAATCGGGGCGGGGAAGAGACCCAGTACTTC.